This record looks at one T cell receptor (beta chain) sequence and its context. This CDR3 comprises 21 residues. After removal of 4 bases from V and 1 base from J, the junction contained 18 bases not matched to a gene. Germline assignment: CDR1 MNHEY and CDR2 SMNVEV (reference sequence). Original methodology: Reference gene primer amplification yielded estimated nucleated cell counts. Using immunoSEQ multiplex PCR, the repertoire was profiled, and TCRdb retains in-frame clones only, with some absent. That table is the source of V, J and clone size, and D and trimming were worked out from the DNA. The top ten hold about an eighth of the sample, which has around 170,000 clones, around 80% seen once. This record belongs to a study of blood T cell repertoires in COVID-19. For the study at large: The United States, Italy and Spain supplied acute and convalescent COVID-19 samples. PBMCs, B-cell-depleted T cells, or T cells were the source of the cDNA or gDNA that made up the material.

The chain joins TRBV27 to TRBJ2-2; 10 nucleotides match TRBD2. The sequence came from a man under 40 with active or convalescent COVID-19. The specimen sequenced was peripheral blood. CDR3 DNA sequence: TGTGCCAGCAGTTCAAGAGTGGGGTCGTCTAGCGGGAGTAGGAACACCGGGGAGCTGTTTTTT. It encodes CASSSRVGSSSGSRNTGELFF.